The 12 T cell receptor beta chains below were found in one sample sequenced in a study of cytomegalovirus exposure and HLA in healthy donors. 60 Vbeta and 13 Jbeta primers were used in PCR. The assay was immunoSEQ multiplex PCR, and TCRdb's table has in-frame clones only and misses some. This repertoire shows 150,000 to 200,000 clones, about 80% found once; its top ten account for under 15%. The sample was PBMCs. The origin of the receptors is a woman aged 40 to 50 in good health and CMV-seronegative.

This chain joins TRBV5-4 and TRBJ2-3; 8 nucleotides match TRBD1. The V gene's germline CDR1 is SGHNT and CDR2 YYREEE (reference sequence). With 2 bases clipped from V and 2 bases from J, the junction kept 7 bases outside the gene matches. The CDR3 loop spans 16 amino acids. The CDR3 DNA reads as TGTGCCAGCAGCTTACAGGGGGGCGGGAACACAGATACGCAGTATTTT. It encodes CASSLQGGGNTDTQYF.

The chain's CDR3 is CASSPSGTSGFEQFF. As DNA, the CDR3 is TGTGCCAGCTCACCTTCCGGGACTAGCGGTTTCGAGCAGTTCTTC. The chain carries TRBV18 and TRBJ2-1; 11 bases agree with TRBD2. The V segment lost 3 bases and the J segment 10 bases; nucleotides outside the gene matches: 8. The CDR3 is 15 amino acids. Germline-derived CDR1 and CDR2 are KGHSH and LQKENI.

The J gene is TRBJ2-1, the V gene TRBV5-1, with D possibly being TRBD2 (7 bases). Germline CDR1 reads SGHRS; CDR2 reads YFSETQ. The CDR3 extends over 14 amino acids. Trimming shortened V by 2 bases and J by 6 bases, and 12 bases separated the two germline ends. The chain's CDR3 is CASSFGGARNEQFF. CDR3 coding DNA: TGCGCCAGCAGCTTTGGGGGGGCCCGCAATGAGCAGTTCTTC. Variable domain in full (rest from reference TRBV5-1 and TRBJ2-1): KAGVTQTPRYLIKTRGQQVTLSCSPISGHRSVSWYQQTPGQGLQFLFEYFSETQRNKGNFPGRFSGRQFSNSRSEMNVSTLELGDSALYLCASSFGGARNEQFFGPGTRLTVL.

V gene TRBV7-8 combines with J gene TRBJ1-2; the match to TRBD1 covers 8 bases. V was clipped by 5 bases and J by 8 bases; unmatched bases: 10. Germline values: CDR1 SGHVS, CDR2 FQNEAQ. This CDR3 has 14 amino acids. CDR3 sequence reads: CASSAVQGVGGYTF. Here the CDR3 DNA reads TGTGCCAGCAGCGCGGTACAGGGGGTGGGCGGCTACACCTTC. The full variable domain, its missing parts supplied by reference TRBV7-8 and TRBJ1-2, is GAGVSQSPRYKVAKRGQDVALRCDPISGHVSLFWYQQALGQGPEFLTYFQNEAQLDKSGLPSDRFFAERPEGSVSTLKIQRTQQEDSAVYLCASSAVQGVGGYTFGSGTRLTVV.

The chain joins TRBV6-6 to TRBJ2-7; D gene unclear. The germline V gene has CDR1 MNHNY and CDR2 SVGAGI (reference sequence). The V and J ends lost 10 bases and 3 bases respectively, with 10 bases between them. The CDR3 is made up of 11 amino acids. The CDR3 protein is CATSSVYEQYF. The CDR3 region has the DNA TGTGCCACCTCTTCAGTCTACGAGCAGTACTTC.

The V and J genes are TRBV28 and TRBJ2-4, with D possibly matching TRBD1 (6 bases). Per the germline V gene, CDR1 is MDHEN and CDR2 is SYDVKM. The length of the CDR3 is 14 residues. With 3 bases removed from V and 10 bases from J, the gap between germline ends came to 16 bases. The CDR3 nucleotides read TGTGCCAGCAGTTTTCTCAGGGGTTGGGGAATTCAGTACTTC. Translation: CASSFLRGWGIQYF.

The gene calls are TRBV5-8 and TRBJ1-6, with 7 nucleotides matching TRBD1. J gave up 7 bases and V 6 bases, and 10 bases lay outside the gene matches. Germline V lookup: CDR1 SGHTS, CDR2 YDEGEE. The CDR3 is 15 amino acids. The CDR3: CASTPRVQGNSPLHF. Written as DNA, the CDR3 is TGTGCCAGCACCCCACGGGTACAGGGGAATTCACCCCTCCACTTT.

V usage is TRBV29-1 and J usage is TRBJ2-1, with D possibly TRBD2 on 5 matching bases. V was trimmed by 5 bases and J by 4 bases, leaving 12 bases between them. The CDR3 sequence is 13 residues long. Germline V gene data show CDR1 as SQVTM and CDR2 as ANQGSEA. CDR3 sequence (DNA): TGCAGCGTTCGGCAGAGCGGATACAATGAGCAGTTCTTC. This sequence encodes CSVRQSGYNEQFF.

The chain links TRBV28 to TRBJ1-2; 8 positions agree with TRBD1. Germline V gives CDR1 MDHEN, CDR2 SYDVKM. The CDR3 extends over 13 amino acids. V lost 6 bases, J lost 5 bases, and 5 bases stayed unmatched. The CDR3 coding sequence is TGTGCCAGCAGAACAGGGGGACAGTATGGCTACACCTTC. Its protein is CASRTGGQYGYTF.

V and J are TRBV5-6 and TRBJ1-2; 9 nucleotides match TRBD1. Germline V gene sequence: CDR1 SGHDT, CDR2 YYEEEE. This CDR3 has 14 residues. V was clipped by 2 bases and J by 4 bases; unmatched bases: 3. CDR3 protein: CASSFGTGPYGYTF. The CDR3 region has the DNA TGTGCCAGCAGCTTCGGGACAGGGCCCTATGGCTACACCTTC. Looking up the rest from reference TRBV5-6 and TRBJ1-2 gives the full variable domain: DAGVTQSPTHLIKTRGQQVTLRCSPKSGHDTVSWYQQALGQGPQFIFQYYEEEERQRGNFPDRFSGHQFPNYSSELNVNALLLGDSALYLCASSFGTGPYGYTFGSGTRLTVV.

V and J are TRBV27 and TRBJ2-7; possibly TRBD2 for D (5 bases). V dropped 5 bases and J dropped 2 bases, with 22 bases sitting between them. Germline CDR1 reads MNHEY; CDR2 reads SMNVEV (reference sequence). The CDR3 is 17 residues long. The CDR3 loop is CASSRRLNTRNPYEQYF. Written as DNA, the CDR3 is TGTGCCAGCAGTCGACGCTTAAATACTAGGAATCCCTACGAGCAGTACTTC.

The J gene is TRBJ1-2, the V gene TRBV7-8, with 9 bases fitting TRBD1. Germline assignment: CDR1 SGHVS and CDR2 FQNEAQ. CDR3 length equals 15 residues. V trimming: 5 bases; J trimming: 6 bases; junction bases outside the gene matches: 10. The CDR3 nucleotides read TGTGCCAGCAGCCAAGGACAGGGGACAGCGCATGGCTACACCTTC. This codes for CASSQGQGTAHGYTF. Full variable domain (outside the CDR3, taken from reference TRBV7-8 and TRBJ1-2): GAGVSQSPRYKVAKRGQDVALRCDPISGHVSLFWYQQALGQGPEFLTYFQNEAQLDKSGLPSDRFFAERPEGSVSTLKIQRTQQEDSAVYLCASSQGQGTAHGYTFGSGTRLTVV.